The 17 T cell receptor beta chains in this list originate from one sample, sequenced in a study of T cell responses to AZD1222 COVID-19 vaccine. Produced via immunoSEQ multiplex PCR; TCRdb's table is partial and in-frame only. The sample contains some 170,000 clones, about 93% of which appear only once. This specimen was peripheral blood, taken 28 days after the second dose of the MenACWY control vaccine. The receptors were sampled from an adult who received the MenACWY meningococcal vaccine as a control.

The CDR3 coding sequence is TGTGCCAGCAGCTGGACAGGGACAAGGGGGGAGACCCAGTACTTC. Translating it yields CASSWTGTRGETQYF. This chain links TRBV7-9 with TRBJ2-5; 8 nucleotides agree with TRBD1. This CDR3 is 15 amino acids long. Trimming took 4 bases from V and 5 from J; bases not matched to a gene: 9. Germline CDR1 and CDR2: SEHNR and FQNEAQ (reference sequence).

V usage is TRBV18 and J usage is TRBJ1-1; a weak D match, TRBD1 (6 bases). V lost 1 base and J lost 1, with 10 bases in between. CDR1 is KGHSH and CDR2 is LQKENI in the germline V gene. The CDR3 is 15 residues long. The chain's CDR3 is CASSPLQGSNTEAFF. The CDR3 bases are TGTGCCAGCTCACCACTACAGGGTTCGAACACTGAAGCTTTCTTT.

This chain links TRBV7-2 with TRBJ1-1; 7 bases match TRBD1. The CDR3 is 14 amino acids. V gave up 5 bases and J gave up 1 base; unmatched junction bases: 4. Germline loops: CDR1 SGHTA, CDR2 FQGNSA. Here the CDR3 reads CASSLTGKNTEAFF. In nucleotides, the CDR3 is TGTGCCAGCAGCCTGACAGGGAAGAACACTGAAGCTTTCTTT.

The rearrangement joins TRBV7-2 to TRBJ1-1; TRBD1 might be the D (5 bases). Looked up from germline, CDR1 is SGHTA and CDR2 is FQGNSA. With 1 base removed from V and 0 bases from J, the gap between germline ends came to 12 bases. This CDR3 spans 16 amino acids. CDR3 in DNA: TGTGCCAGCAGCTTAGTGGCAGGGTTGGTGAACACTGAAGCTTTCTTT. Translated: CASSLVAGLVNTEAFF.

J is TRBJ1-2 and V is TRBV7-3; D might be TRBD1 (5 bases). Germline V gene data show CDR1 as SGHTA and CDR2 as FQGTGA. The V end lost 8 bases, the J end lost 2 bases, and 9 bases lay between the germline ends. The CDR3 extends over 12 amino acids. This CDR3 is CASGNRNYGYTF. CDR3 nucleotide sequence: TGTGCCAGCGGAAACAGGAACTATGGCTACACCTTC.

The CDR3, as DNA: TGTGCCAGCAGCTTACAGGGGGGTTCTAACACCCTCCACTTT. Translated: CASSLQGGSNTLHF. The chain links TRBV7-8 to TRBJ1-6; 7 nucleotides line up with TRBD1. V shed 2 bases, J shed 14 bases, and the junction held 9 bases outside the gene matches. There are 14 residues in the CDR3. The V gene's germline CDR1 is SGHVS and CDR2 FQNEAQ.

Details on this clone: Other DNA sequences of this sample code for an identical CDR3. The chain is built from TRBV12-3 or TRBV12-4 and TRBJ1-6; possible D gene TRBD1, 5 bases. V was shortened by 5 bases and J by 9 bases, with 8 bases between the two germline ends. The CDR3 totals 12 residues. The CDR3 loop reads CASSLGPSPLHF. The CDR3 nucleotides are TGTGCCAGCAGTCTGGGACCTTCACCCCTCCACTTT.

The V call is TRBV7-2, the J call TRBJ1-2; TRBD1 matches at 7 bases. This CDR3 has 14 residues. V shed 5 bases, J shed 2 bases, and the junction held 5 bases outside the gene matches. Germline V gene lookup returns CDR1 SGHTA and CDR2 FQGNSA. The CDR3 region is CASSPDRINYGYTF. The DNA for the CDR3 is TGTGCCAGCAGCCCGGACAGGATCAACTATGGCTACACCTTC.

A note on this clone: Other nucleotide sequences from this sample produce the same CDR3. The chain links TRBV6-5 to TRBJ1-5; 10 nucleotides align to TRBD1. Germline V gives CDR1 MNHEY, CDR2 SVGAGI. The CDR3 covers 15 residues. Losses at the gene ends were 6 bases for V and 0 bases for J; bases not matched to a gene: 2. CDR3 protein: CASSRDRGSNQPQHF. CDR3 DNA sequence: TGTGCCAGCAGCCGGGACAGGGGTAGCAATCAGCCCCAGCATTTT.

The V gene is TRBV5-4, the J gene TRBJ2-7; 8 bases are a match to TRBD1. Trimming took 3 bases from V and 1 from J; bases not matched to a gene: 6. The CDR3 has 15 amino acids. Germline V gene sequence: CDR1 SGHNT, CDR2 YYREEE (reference sequence). CDR3 nucleotide sequence: TGTGCCAGCAGCTCAGGACAGGGAGTTTCCTACGAGCAGTACTTC. It yields the protein CASSSGQGVSYEQYF. The full variable domain, with the rest looked up from reference TRBV5-4 and TRBJ2-7, is ETGVTQSPTHLIKTRGQQVTLRCSSQSGHNTVSWYQQALGQGPQFIFQYYREEENGRGNFPPRFSGLQFPNYSSELNVNALELDDSALYLCASSSGQGVSYEQYFGPGTRLTVT.

In this sample, this clone turned up a few times. The genes are TRBV10-3 and TRBJ1-1; D remains ambiguous. The CDR3 has 13 amino acids. Germline loops: CDR1 ENHRY, CDR2 SYGVKD. V dropped 0 bases and J dropped 8 bases, with 10 bases sitting between them. This CDR3 reads CAISESNGREAFF. As DNA, the CDR3 is TGTGCCATCAGTGAGTCGAACGGACGAGAAGCTTTCTTT.

This sequence joins TRBV6-5 and TRBJ2-7; TRBD2 aligns across 12 bases. The CDR3 runs 15 residues. The V and J ends lost 7 bases and 2 bases, in that order; junction bases with no gene match: 6. Germline assignment: CDR1 MNHEY and CDR2 SVGAGI. CDR3 DNA: TGTGCCAGCACTTCTCTAGCGGGGGGGACCTACGAGCAGTACTTC. Translated: CASTSLAGGTYEQYF.

Here the CDR3 reads CAWSVSVNQPQHF. DNA of the CDR3: TGTGCCTGGAGTGTATCCGTGAATCAGCCCCAGCATTTT. The genes are TRBV30 and TRBJ1-5; D ambiguous. Germline V gene lookup returns CDR1 GTSNPN and CDR2 SVGIG (reference sequence). V was cut by 0 bases and J by 4 bases, with 7 bases left in between. The CDR3 extends over 13 amino acids. The full variable domain, rest sourced from reference TRBV30 and TRBJ1-5, is SQTIHQWPATLVQPVGSPLSLECTVEGTSNPNLYWYRQAAGRGLQLLFYSVGIGQISSEVPQNLSASRPQDRQFILSSKKLLLSDSGFYLCAWSVSVNQPQHFGDGTRLSIL.

A word on this clone: Other DNA sequences in this sample translate to the same CDR3. This chain joins TRBV2 and TRBJ1-5, with D hard to call. The CDR3 has 12 residues. The V end lost 4 bases, the J end lost 2 bases, and 3 bases lay between the germline ends. CDR1 and CDR2 from the germline V gene are SNHLY and FYNNEI. The CDR3: CASSGGNQPQHF. Written as DNA, the CDR3 is TGTGCCAGCAGTGGCGGCAATCAGCCCCAGCATTTT.

This clone was observed once. The V and J genes are TRBV4-2 and TRBJ2-5; 10 bases fit TRBD2. Germline lookup yields CDR1 LGHNA and CDR2 YNFKEQ. Trimming took 0 bases from V and 0 from J; bases not matched to a gene: 7. This CDR3 comprises 18 residues. In nucleotides, the CDR3 is TGTGCCAGCAGCCAAGAAACCGGGACTAGCGACTACCAAGAGACCCAGTACTTC. This encodes CASSQETGTSDYQETQYF.

This chain connects TRBV5-1 to TRBJ2-2, with a possible D match to TRBD1 (6 bases). The CDR3 covers 13 residues. CDR1 and CDR2 (germline): SGHRS, YFSETQ. Trimming removed 1 base from V and 8 bases from J, with 9 bases in between. The CDR3 coding sequence is TGCGCCAGCAGCTTGTACAGGGCAGGGGAGCTGTTTTTT. This sequence encodes CASSLYRAGELFF.

The V gene is TRBV27, the J gene TRBJ1-1; a possible D gene is TRBD1 (6 bases). The germline V and J ends were trimmed by 5 bases and 5 bases, with 15 bases remaining between them. Per germline, CDR1 MNHEY and CDR2 SMNVEV (reference sequence). This CDR3 region has 14 residues. CDR3 coding DNA: TGTGCCAGCAGTCCACAGGGAACTAGAACTGAAGCTTTCTTT. It translates to CASSPQGTRTEAFF.